The 5 T cell receptor beta chains below come from one sample, sequenced in a study of blood T cell repertoires in COVID-19. Measured with immunoSEQ multiplex PCR; TCRdb has only the in-frame clones, and not every one. This sample carries under 400,000 clones, 85% to 90% of them seen once, and the ten largest clones take 2.9%. Sequenced sample: peripheral blood. These receptor sequences come from a woman in her 30s with COVID-19, enrolled during active disease.

The chain employs TRBV2 and TRBJ2-7; tentative D call: TRBD2 (5 bases). Germline-derived CDR1 and CDR2 are SNHLY and FYNNEI. The V end was cut by 6 bases, the J end by 3 bases, with 12 bases between. This CDR3 is 13 amino acids long. CDR3 loop: CASSLRRDYEQYF. The CDR3 DNA sequence: TGTGCCAGCAGCCTCCGCCGGGACTACGAGCAGTACTTC.

The chain links TRBV18 to TRBJ1-1; D perhaps matches TRBD1 (5 bases). The germline V gene has CDR1 KGHSH and CDR2 LQKENI. V lost 3 bases, J lost 1 base, and 12 bases lay in between. The CDR3 totals 15 residues. CDR3 nucleotide sequence: TGTGCCAGCTCACCCATCGCGGGGGAGAACACTGAAGCTTTCTTT. Translation: CASSPIAGENTEAFF.

This clone has a handful of counts. The J gene is TRBJ2-1, the V gene TRBV7-2; D possibly corresponds to TRBD1 (6 bases). V shed 1 base and J shed 14 bases, with 12 bases lying between them. CDR1 is SGHTA, CDR2 FQGNSA, per germline. The CDR3 consists of 12 residues. The CDR3 protein is CASSLEGGLEFF. The CDR3, as DNA: TGTGCCAGCAGCTTAGAAGGGGGATTGGAGTTCTTC.

This clone was detected only once. The chain combines TRBV7-9 with TRBJ2-1; no definite D call. The CDR3 extends over 15 amino acids. V lost 0 bases and J 4 bases, leaving 10 bases between the germline ends. Germline assignment: CDR1 SEHNR and CDR2 FQNEAQ (reference sequence). The CDR3 DNA follows: TGTGCCAGCAGCTTAGCTGCCAAACAGTACAATGAGCAGTTCTTC. It codes for CASSLAAKQYNEQFF.

The CDR3: CASSPGQGESNEQYF. The CDR3 DNA is TGCGCCAGCAGCCCAGGACAGGGGGAAAGCAACGAGCAGTACTTC. The V gene is TRBV5-1, the J gene TRBJ2-7; TRBD1 matches at 10 bases. Germline assignment: CDR1 SGHRS and CDR2 YFSETQ. The CDR3 spans 15 residues. The V gene end was trimmed by 4 bases and the J gene end by 5 bases; junction bases not matched to a gene: 9.